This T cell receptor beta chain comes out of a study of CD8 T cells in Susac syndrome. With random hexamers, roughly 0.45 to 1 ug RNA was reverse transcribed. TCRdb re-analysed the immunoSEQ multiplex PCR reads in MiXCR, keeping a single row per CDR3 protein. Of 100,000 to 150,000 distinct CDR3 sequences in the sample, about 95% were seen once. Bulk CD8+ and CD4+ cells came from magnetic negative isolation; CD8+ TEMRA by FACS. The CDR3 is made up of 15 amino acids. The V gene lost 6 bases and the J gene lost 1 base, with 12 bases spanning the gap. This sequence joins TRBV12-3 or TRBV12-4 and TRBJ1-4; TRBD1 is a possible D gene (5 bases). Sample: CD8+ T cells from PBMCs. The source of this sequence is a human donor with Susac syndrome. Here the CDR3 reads CASSPSGVTNEKLFF. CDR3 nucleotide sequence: TGTGCCAGCAGCCCATCGGGGGTAACTAATGAAAAACTGTTTTTT.